This entry describes one T cell receptor (beta chain). The antigen this receptor binds is unknown. Per-nucleotide qualities are absent, and no much larger clonotype sits a single base away. Preparation of the library involved 5' RACE. Sequencing used an Illumina HiSeq 2000. A universal primer binding site was introduced by template switching, and a unique molecular identifier was present in the final cDNA, enabling accurate counting of TCR cDNA molecules. Specific primers in the conserved constant-segment region were used to synthesize first-strand cDNA for TCR alpha and beta chains. To control for contamination, every cDNA library was double barcoded, receiving both a SMART-Mk sample barcode and Illumina barcodes. Two successive PCR steps introduced TruSeq adapter sequences along with Illumina sample barcodes. The Illumina HiSeq platform was used with custom primers to sequence TCR alpha and beta cDNA libraries. On the study's bioinformatics: MiGEC was used to process raw reads and extract unique molecular identifiers, and MiXCR was used to find CDR3 positions. For each individual, recombination models were inferred using an EM algorithm with the repgenHMM and IGoR tools. Shared clonotype analysis was performed with the tcR package in R, normalizing sharing by the product of cloneset sizes. To study raw recombination without the effects of thymic and clonal selection, out-of-frame nonproductive sequences were analyzed. The raw public reads went through TCRdb reprocessing: fastp at Q25, MiXCR clone calling, in-frame beta chains kept. Each CDR3 protein gets just one entry, which takes the most common genes and DNA from the rows behind it. TCRdb, not the authors, supplied the V and J calls. The sample table records hundreds of thousands of distinct CDR3 sequences; around a sixth of these occur just once. The ten largest account for approximately 14% of the sample.

The data were obtained in a study of identical twins (dated by TCRdb to about 2016). Regarding the research as a whole: TCR alpha and beta repertoires from monozygotic twins, unrelated adults of various ages and cord blood were deep-sequenced to test whether fetal clonotypes persist. To rule out contamination, replicate twin experiments were performed at different times with different library preparation protocols. General study outcomes and caveats: Recombination models systematically underestimated out-of-frame TCR alpha sharing in monozygotic twins but agreed with sharing between unrelated individuals. Zero-insertion analyses could be partly confounded by invariant T cells such as MAIT and iNKT, though diverse VJ usage argued against such confounding for most clonotypes. Compared with coincidental sharing between unrelated individuals, out-of-frame TCR alpha sequences shared between twins showed an excess of sequences with low generation probability. Because the same donors could not be followed over many years, conclusions were based on cross-sectional statistical analysis. Excess twin sharing in beta out-of-frame sequences was weaker because fewer shared sequences lowered the signal-to-noise ratio. Abundant cord blood beta clonotypes carried fewer insertions; young adult naive repertoires showed a weaker similar trend, while memory repertoires showed none.

Taken from cysteine to phenylalanine, the CDR3 has 16 residues. The kept DNA is CDR3 alone, 48 bases in frame from the first base. Trimming takes 1 base off V and 1 base off J; junction bases not matched to a gene: 6. For CDR1 and CDR2, the germline V gene (reference sequence) lists MNHEY and SMNVEV. Every donor was a healthy Caucasian. The twin cohort comprised three pairs of female monozygotic twins, all aged roughly 18 to 30 years. RNA for TCR libraries was isolated from peripheral blood mononuclear cells. The same sample was also studied in work on T cells expressing NK-cell markers. As that second paper reports: TCR beta-chain repertoires were profiled in sorted CD3+CD56+NKG2C+, CD3+CD56+NKG2C- and CD3+CD56-NKG2C+ T-cell subsets from roughly eight donors. Among the eight sequenced donors, seven were HCMV-seropositive and one was HCMV-seronegative. In several experiments an anti-gammadeltaTCR antibody was added to restrict sorting to alphabetaTCR-expressing T cells. In over 5 donors, the dominant CD3+CD56+NKG2C+ clonotypes were among the top 10 CD8+ clonotypes and accounted for about 1.0-7.5% of CD8+ T cells. Those dominant clonotypes were again the most abundant among CD3+CD56-NKG2C+ cells in a handful of donors, at roughly 25-60.1%. Whether the expanded NKG2C-expressing T cell clones were specific for HCMV antigens remained unclear. The eight sequenced donors were randomly selected healthy volunteers, three men and five women. HCMV serostatus was determined by detecting HCMV-specific IgG in serum with a commercial ELISA kit. For roughly six donors, bulk peripheral blood T-cell repertoires were additionally sequenced from unsorted PBMC. MIGEC was used to demultiplex reads and group the reads by UMI, and MiTCR was used to assemble and quantify clonotypes. Only TCR cDNA sequences supported by at least two reads were kept to exclude erroneous sequences. Downstream repertoire analysis used the tcR package, and clonotypes were matched across fractions by CDR3 nucleotide sequence plus V segment. VDJmatch was used to annotate antigen specificity against VDJdb, with one amino acid substitution in CDR3 allowed.

The chain employs TRBV27 and TRBJ2-7; a stretch of 8 junction bases matches TRBD1. The sequence derives from a woman aged 18-35 years in good health. Sequencing was done on a sample of PBMCs. Here the CDR3 is given as CASSLFFTGGSYEQYF. The nucleotide sequence is given as TGTGCCAGCAGTTTATTTTTCACAGGGGGTTCCTACGAGCAGTACTTC.